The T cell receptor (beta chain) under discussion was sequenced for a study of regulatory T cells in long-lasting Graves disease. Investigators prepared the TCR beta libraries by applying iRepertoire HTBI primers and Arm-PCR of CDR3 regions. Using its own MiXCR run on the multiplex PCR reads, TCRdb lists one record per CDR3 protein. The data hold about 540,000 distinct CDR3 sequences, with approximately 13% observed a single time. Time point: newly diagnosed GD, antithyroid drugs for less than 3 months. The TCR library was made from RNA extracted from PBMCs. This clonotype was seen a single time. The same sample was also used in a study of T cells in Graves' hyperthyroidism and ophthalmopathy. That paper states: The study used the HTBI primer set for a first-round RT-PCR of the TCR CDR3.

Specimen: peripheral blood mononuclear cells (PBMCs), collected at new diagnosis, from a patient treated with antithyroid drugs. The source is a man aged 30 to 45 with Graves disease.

Here the CDR3 reads CSVTSGTSGYNEQFF. The DNA of the CDR3 is TGCAGCGTTACCTCTGGGACTAGCGGGTACAATGAGCAGTTCTTC. The rearrangement uses TRBV29-1 and TRBJ2-1; 12 nucleotides agree with TRBD2. The ends lost 5 bases at V and 4 bases at J; junction bases unmatched: 6. Germline CDR1 is SQVTM and CDR2 is ANQGSEA. There are 15 residues in the CDR3.